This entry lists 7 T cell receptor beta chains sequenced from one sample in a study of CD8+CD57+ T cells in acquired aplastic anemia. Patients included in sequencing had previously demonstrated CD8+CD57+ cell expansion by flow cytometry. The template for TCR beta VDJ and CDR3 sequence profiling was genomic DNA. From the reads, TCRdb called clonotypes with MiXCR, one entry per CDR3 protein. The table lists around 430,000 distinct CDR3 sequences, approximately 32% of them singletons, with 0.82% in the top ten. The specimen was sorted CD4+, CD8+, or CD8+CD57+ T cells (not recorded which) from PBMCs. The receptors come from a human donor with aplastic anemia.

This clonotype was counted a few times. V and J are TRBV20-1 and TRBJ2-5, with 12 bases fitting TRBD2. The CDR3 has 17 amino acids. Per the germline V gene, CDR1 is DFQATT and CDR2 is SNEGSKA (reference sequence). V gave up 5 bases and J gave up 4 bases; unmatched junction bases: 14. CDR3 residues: CSAVEAGLAGTGETQYF. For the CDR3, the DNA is TGCAGTGCTGTAGAGGCGGGACTAGCGGGTACCGGAGAGACCCAGTACTTC.

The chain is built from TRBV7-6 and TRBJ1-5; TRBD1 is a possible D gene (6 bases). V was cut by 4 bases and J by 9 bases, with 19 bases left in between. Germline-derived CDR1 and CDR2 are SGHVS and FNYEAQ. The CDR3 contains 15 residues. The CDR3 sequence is CASSWGGRHVGPQHF. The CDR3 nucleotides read TGTGCCAGCAGCTGGGGGGGCAGGCACGTCGGGCCCCAGCATTTT.

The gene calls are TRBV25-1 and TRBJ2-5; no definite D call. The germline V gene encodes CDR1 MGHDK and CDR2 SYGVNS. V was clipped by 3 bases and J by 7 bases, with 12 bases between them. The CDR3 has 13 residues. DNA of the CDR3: TGTGCCAGCAGTGACGGTCTTTTTGGGACCCAGTACTTC. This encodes CASSDGLFGTQYF. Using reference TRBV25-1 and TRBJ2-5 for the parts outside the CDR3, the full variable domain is EADIYQTPRYLVIGTGKKITLECSQTMGHDKMYWYQQDPGMELHLIHYSYGVNSTEKGDLSSESTVSRIRTEHFPLTLESARPSHTSQYLCASSDGLFGTQYFGPGTRLLVL.

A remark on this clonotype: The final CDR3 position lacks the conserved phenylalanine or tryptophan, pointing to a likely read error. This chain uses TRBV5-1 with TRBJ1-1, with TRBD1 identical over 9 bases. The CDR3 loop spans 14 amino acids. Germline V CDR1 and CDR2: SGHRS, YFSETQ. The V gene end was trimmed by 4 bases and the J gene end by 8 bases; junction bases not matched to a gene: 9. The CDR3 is CASSQGAGTGEAFL. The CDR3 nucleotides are TGCGCCAGCAGCCAAGGCGCCGGGACAGGGGAAGCTTTCCTT.

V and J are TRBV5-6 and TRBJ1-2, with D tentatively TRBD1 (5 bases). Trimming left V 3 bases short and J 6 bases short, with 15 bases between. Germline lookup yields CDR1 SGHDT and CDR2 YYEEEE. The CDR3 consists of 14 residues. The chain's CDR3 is CASSWRGDKDGYTF. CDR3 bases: TGTGCCAGCAGCTGGCGGGGGGATAAGGATGGCTACACCTTC. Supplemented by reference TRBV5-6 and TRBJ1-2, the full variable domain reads DAGVTQSPTHLIKTRGQQVTLRCSPKSGHDTVSWYQQALGQGPQFIFQYYEEEERQRGNFPDRFSGHQFPNYSSELNVNALLLGDSALYLCASSWRGDKDGYTFGSGTRLTVV.

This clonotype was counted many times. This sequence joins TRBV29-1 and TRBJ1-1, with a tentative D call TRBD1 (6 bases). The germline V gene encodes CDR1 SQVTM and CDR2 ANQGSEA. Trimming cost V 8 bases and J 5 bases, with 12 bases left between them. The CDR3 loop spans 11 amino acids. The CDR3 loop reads CSLDRGTEAFF. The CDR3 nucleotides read TGCAGCTTAGATAGGGGGACTGAAGCTTTCTTT.

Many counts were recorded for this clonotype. The CDR3 loop reads CASSGGFYGYTF. The CDR3 DNA reads as TGTGCCAGCAGCGGGGGGTTCTATGGCTACACCTTC. The chain is built from TRBV9 and TRBJ1-2; the D gene is possibly TRBD1 (5 bases). Trimming took off 3 bases at V and 4 bases at J, with 7 bases between the two ends. Germline V gene lookup returns CDR1 SGDLS and CDR2 YYNGEE. The CDR3 has 12 residues.